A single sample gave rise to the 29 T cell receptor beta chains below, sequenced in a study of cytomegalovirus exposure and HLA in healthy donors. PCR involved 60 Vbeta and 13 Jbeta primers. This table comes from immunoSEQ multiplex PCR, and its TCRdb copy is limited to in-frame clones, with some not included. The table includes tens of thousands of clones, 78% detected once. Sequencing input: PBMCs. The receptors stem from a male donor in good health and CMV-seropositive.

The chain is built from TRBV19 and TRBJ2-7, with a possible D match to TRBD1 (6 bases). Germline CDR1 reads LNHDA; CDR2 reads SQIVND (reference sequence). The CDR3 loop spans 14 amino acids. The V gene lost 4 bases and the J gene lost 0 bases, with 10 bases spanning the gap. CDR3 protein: CASSTWDTSYEQYF. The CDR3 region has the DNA TGTGCCAGTAGTACCTGGGACACCTCCTACGAGCAGTACTTC.

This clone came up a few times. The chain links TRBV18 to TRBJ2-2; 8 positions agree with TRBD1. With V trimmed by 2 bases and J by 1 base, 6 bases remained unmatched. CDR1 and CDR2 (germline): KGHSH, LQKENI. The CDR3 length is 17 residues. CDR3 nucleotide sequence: TGTGCCAGCTCACCAAGGTCCGGGACAGGGAACACCGGGGAGCTGTTTTTT. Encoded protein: CASSPRSGTGNTGELFF.

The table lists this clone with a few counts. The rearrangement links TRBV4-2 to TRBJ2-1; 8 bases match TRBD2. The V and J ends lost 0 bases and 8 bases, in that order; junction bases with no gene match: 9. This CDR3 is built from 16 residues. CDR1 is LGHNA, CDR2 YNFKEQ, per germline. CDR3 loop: CASSQDEASGLYEQFF. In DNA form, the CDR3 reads TGTGCCAGCAGCCAAGATGAGGCTAGCGGGCTCTATGAGCAGTTCTTC.

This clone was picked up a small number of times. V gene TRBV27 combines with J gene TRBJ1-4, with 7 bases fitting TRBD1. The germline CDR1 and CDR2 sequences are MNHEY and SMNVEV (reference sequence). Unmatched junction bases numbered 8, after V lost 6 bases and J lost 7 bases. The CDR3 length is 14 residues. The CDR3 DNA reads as TGTGCCAGCAGGACAGGGTCTGTGGGTGAAAAACTGTTTTTT. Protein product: CASRTGSVGEKLFF.

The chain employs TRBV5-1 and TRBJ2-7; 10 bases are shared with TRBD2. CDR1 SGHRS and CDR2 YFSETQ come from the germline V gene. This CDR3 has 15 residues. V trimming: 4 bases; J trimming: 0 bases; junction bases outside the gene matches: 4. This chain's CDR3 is CASSPVAGGSYEQYF. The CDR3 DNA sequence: TGCGCCAGCAGCCCAGTAGCGGGGGGCTCCTACGAGCAGTACTTC.

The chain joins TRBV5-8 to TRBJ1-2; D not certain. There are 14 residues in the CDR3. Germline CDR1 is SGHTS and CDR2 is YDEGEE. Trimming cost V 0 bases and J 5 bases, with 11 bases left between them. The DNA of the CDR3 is TGTGCCAGCAGCTTGGCCACGGGGTATTATGGCTACACCTTC. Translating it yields CASSLATGYYGYTF.

The CDR3 is CASSLVAGGPKNIQYF. The CDR3 coding sequence is TGTGCCAGCAGTTTGGTAGCGGGAGGCCCCAAAAACATTCAGTACTTC. J is TRBJ2-4 and V is TRBV27; 10 positions agree with TRBD2. The trim removed 3 bases at V and 2 bases at J, leaving 4 bases unmatched. Per the germline V gene, CDR1 is MNHEY and CDR2 is SMNVEV (reference sequence). CDR3 length equals 16 residues.

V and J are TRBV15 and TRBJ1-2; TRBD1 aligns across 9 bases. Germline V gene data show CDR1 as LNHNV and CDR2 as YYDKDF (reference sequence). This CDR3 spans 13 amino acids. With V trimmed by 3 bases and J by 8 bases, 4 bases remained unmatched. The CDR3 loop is CATSRDRGSGYTF. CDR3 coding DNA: TGTGCCACCAGCAGGGACAGGGGATCCGGCTACACCTTC.

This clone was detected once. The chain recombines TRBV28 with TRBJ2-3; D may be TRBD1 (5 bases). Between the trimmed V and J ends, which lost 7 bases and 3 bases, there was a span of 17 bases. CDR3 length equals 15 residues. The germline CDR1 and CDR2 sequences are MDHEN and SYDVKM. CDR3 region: CASKSLGDRTDTQYF. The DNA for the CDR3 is TGTGCCAGCAAAAGTTTGGGCGACAGAACAGATACGCAGTATTTT.

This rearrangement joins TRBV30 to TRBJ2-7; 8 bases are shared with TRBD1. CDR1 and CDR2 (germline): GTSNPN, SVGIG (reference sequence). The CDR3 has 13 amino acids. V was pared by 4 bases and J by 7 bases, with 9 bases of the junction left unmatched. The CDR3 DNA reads TGTGCCTGGAACGCCAGGGGGCCTTCTGAGCAGTACTTC. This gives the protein CAWNARGPSEQYF. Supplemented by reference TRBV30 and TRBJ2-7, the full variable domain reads SQTIHQWPATLVQPVGSPLSLECTVEGTSNPNLYWYRQAAGRGLQLLFYSVGIGQISSEVPQNLSASRPQDRQFILSSKKLLLSDSGFYLCAWNARGPSEQYFGPGTRLTVT.

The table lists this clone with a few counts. The CDR3 DNA follows: TGTGCCAGCAGCTTGGGTCAGGGGGTAAATCAGCCCCAGCATTTT. It encodes CASSLGQGVNQPQHF. The J gene is TRBJ1-5, the V gene TRBV5-6; 7 bases align to TRBD1. V was pared by 0 bases and J by 4 bases, with 4 bases of the junction left unmatched. Germline assignment: CDR1 SGHDT and CDR2 YYEEEE. CDR3 length: 15 amino acids.

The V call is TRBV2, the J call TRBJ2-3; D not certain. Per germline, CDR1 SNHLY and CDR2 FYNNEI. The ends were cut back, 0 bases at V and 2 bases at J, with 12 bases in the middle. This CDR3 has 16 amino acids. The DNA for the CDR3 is TGTGCCAGCAGTGAAGCAGCGACCCCAGTCACAGATACGCAGTATTTT. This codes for CASSEAATPVTDTQYF. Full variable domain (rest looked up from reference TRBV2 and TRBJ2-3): EPEVTQTPSHQVTQMGQEVILRCVPISNHLYFYWYRQILGQKVEFLVSFYNNEISEKSEIFDDQFSVERPDGSNFTLKIRSTKLEDSAMYFCASSEAATPVTDTQYFGPGTRLTVL.

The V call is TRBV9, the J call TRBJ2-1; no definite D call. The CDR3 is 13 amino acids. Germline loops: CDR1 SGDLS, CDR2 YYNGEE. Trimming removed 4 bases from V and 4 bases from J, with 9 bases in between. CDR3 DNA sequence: TGTGCCAGCAGCCGATCCAGTTACAATGAGCAGTTCTTC. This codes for CASSRSSYNEQFF. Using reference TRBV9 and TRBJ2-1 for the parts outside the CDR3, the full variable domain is DSGVTQTPKHLITATGQRVTLRCSPRSGDLSVYWYQQSLDQGLQFLIQYYNGEERAKGNILERFSAQQFPDLHSELNLSSLELGDSALYFCASSRSSYNEQFFGPGTRLTVL.

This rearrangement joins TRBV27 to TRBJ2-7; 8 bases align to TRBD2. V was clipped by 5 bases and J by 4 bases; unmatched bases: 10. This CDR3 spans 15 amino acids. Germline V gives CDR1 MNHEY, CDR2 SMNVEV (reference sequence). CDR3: CASSGAGLAPYEQYF. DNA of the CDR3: TGTGCCAGCAGTGGGGCCGGACTAGCCCCTTACGAGCAGTACTTC.

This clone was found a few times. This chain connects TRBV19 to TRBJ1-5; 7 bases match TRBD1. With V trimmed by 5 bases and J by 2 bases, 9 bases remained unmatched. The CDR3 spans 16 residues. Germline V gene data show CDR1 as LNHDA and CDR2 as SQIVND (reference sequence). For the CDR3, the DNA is TGTGCCAGTAGTGCCCCCCGACAGGGTGGCAATCAGCCCCAGCATTTT. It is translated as CASSAPRQGGNQPQHF.

The CDR3 reads CASSIRGAGNTEAFF. For the CDR3, the DNA is TGTGCCAGTAGTATACGGGGGGCAGGAAACACTGAAGCTTTCTTT. The gene calls are TRBV19 and TRBJ1-1; maybe TRBD1 (6 bases). Germline-derived CDR1 and CDR2 are LNHDA and SQIVND (reference sequence). This CDR3 contains 15 residues. Trimming removed 2 bases at V and 2 bases at J, with 12 bases between.

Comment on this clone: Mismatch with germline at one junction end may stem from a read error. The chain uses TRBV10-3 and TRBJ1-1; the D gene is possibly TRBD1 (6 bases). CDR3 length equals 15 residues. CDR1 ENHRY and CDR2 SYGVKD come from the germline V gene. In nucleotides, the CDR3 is TGTGCCATCAGTAAGTCAGGGGCCATGAACACTGAAGCTTTCTTT. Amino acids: CAISKSGAMNTEAFF.

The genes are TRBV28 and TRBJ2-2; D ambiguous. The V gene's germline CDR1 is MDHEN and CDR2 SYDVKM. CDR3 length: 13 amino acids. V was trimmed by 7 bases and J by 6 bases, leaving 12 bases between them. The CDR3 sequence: CASIEGAAGELFF. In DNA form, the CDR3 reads TGTGCCAGCATTGAAGGCGCGGCCGGGGAGCTGTTTTTT.

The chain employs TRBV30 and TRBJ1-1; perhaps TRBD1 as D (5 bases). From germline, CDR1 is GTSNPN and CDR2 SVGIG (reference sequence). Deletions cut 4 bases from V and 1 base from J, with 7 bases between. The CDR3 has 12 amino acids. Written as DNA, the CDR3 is TGTGCCTGGATGGGGGGGAACACTGAAGCTTTCTTT. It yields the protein CAWMGGNTEAFF.

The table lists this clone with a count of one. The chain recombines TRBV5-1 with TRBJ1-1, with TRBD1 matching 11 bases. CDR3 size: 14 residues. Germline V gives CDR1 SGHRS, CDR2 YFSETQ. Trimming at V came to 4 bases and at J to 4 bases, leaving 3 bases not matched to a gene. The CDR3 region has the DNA TGCGCCAGCAGCCCGGGACAGGGGGGCACTGAAGCTTTCTTT. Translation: CASSPGQGGTEAFF.

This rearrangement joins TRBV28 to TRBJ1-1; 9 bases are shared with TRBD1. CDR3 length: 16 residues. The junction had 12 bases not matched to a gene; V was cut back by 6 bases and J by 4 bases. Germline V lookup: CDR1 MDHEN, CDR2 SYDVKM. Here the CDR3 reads CASSQAGTGLGTEAFF. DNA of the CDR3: TGTGCCAGCAGCCAAGCCGGGACAGGGCTTGGCACTGAAGCTTTCTTT.

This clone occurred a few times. Written as DNA, the CDR3 is TGTGCCATCAGTGAGTCGACACGCCTCTCCTACGAGCAGTACTTC. It translates to CAISESTRLSYEQYF. This chain uses TRBV10-3 with TRBJ2-7; the D is unclear. V was clipped by 0 bases and J by 0 bases, with 9 bases between them. The length of the CDR3 is 15 residues. Germline CDR1 and CDR2: ENHRY and SYGVKD.

Here the CDR3 reads CASSKTGAYEQYF. For the CDR3, the DNA is TGCGCCAGCAGCAAGACAGGGGCCTACGAGCAGTACTTC. V and J are TRBV10-1 and TRBJ2-7, with 8 bases that match TRBD1. With 6 bases clipped from V and 2 bases from J, the junction kept 3 bases outside the gene matches. CDR3 length equals 13 residues. Looked up from germline, CDR1 is WNHNN and CDR2 is SYGVQD (reference sequence).

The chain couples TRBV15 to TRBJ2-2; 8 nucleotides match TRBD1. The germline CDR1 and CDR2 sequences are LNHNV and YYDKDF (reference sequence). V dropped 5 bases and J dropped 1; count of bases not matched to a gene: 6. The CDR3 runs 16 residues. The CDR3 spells CATSRDRLLNTGELFF. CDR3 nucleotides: TGTGCCACCAGCCGGGACAGGTTACTGAACACCGGGGAGCTGTTTTTT.

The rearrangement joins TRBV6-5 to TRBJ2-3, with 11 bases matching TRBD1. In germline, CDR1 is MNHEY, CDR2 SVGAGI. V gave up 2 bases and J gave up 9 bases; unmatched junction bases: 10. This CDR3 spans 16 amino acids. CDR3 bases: TGTGCCAGCAGTTACCAACGGACAGGGGGCAGCCAAACGCAGTATTTT. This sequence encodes CASSYQRTGGSQTQYF.

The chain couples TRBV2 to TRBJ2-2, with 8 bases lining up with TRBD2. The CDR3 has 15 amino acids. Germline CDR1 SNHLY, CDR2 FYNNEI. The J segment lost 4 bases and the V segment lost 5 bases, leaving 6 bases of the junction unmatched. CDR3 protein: CASSPGRAGTGELFF. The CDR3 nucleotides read TGTGCCAGCAGTCCCGGGAGGGCGGGCACCGGGGAGCTGTTTTTT.

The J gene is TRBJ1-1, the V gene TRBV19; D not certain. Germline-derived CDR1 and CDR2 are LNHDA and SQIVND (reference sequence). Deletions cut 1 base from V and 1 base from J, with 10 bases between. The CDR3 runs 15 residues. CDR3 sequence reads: CASSIVGAGNTEAFF. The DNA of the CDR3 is TGTGCCAGTAGTATAGTCGGTGCAGGGAACACTGAAGCTTTCTTT.

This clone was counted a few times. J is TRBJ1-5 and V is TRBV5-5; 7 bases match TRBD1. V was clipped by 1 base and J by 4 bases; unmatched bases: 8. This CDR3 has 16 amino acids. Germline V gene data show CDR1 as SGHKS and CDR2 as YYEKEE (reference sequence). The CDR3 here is CASSLWGDSTNQPQHF. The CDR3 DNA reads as TGTGCCAGCAGCTTGTGGGGGGACAGCACAAATCAGCCCCAGCATTTT.

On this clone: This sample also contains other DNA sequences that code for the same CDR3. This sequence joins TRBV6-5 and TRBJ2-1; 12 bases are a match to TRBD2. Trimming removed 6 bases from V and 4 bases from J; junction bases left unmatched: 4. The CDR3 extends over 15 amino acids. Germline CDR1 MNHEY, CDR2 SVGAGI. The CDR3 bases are TGTGCCAGCAGACCACTAGCGGGAGGATACAATGAGCAGTTCTTC. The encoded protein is CASRPLAGGYNEQFF.